A selection of T cell receptor beta chains follows, all from one sample in a study of T cell repertoires in cytomegalovirus infection. These receptors are not linked to any known antigen. TCRdb recomputed calls from the reads with MiXCR, one row per CDR3 protein. The sample records around 540,000 distinct CDR3 sequences, roughly 34% being singletons. Sequenced here: cultured PBMCs, sampled from culture after CMV antigen stimulation. Receptor source: a human donor in good health (CMV status not recorded). Some clones in this sample may be carry-over from other donors' samples. CDR3s include the opening cysteine and the closing phenylalanine or tryptophan. Each record gives: V gene, J gene, CDR3 length, clone size, CDR3 protein. The listing skips clone size in some rows; elsewhere it reads once, few, many or a size class.

v_gene: TRBV5-1; j_gene: TRBJ2-7; len: 17; abundance: few; CDR3aa: CASSLGLAGPLYYEQYF
v_gene: TRBV28; j_gene: TRBJ1-4; len: 15; abundance: NA; CDR3aa: CASSSYRGLGEKLFF
v_gene: TRBV28; j_gene: TRBJ2-2; len: 14; abundance: NA; CDR3aa: CASVFAALPGELFF
v_gene: TRBV6-2/TRBV6-3; j_gene: TRBJ1-1; len: 14; abundance: NA; CDR3aa: CASSYSRDAVVAFF
v_gene: TRBV7-2; j_gene: TRBJ2-6; len: 16; abundance: NA; CDR3aa: CASSLGRGAGANVLTF
v_gene: TRBV20-1; j_gene: TRBJ2-1; len: 15; abundance: NA; CDR3aa: CSARPGQGAIHQQFF
v_gene: TRBV2; j_gene: TRBJ2-1; len: 15; abundance: NA; CDR3aa: CASSGTSGRGYEQFF
v_gene: TRBV7-2; j_gene: TRBJ2-1; len: 14; abundance: NA; CDR3aa: CASSQGTGRGEQFF
v_gene: TRBV5-1; j_gene: TRBJ2-3; len: 16; abundance: NA; CDR3aa: CASSSGGVGGTDTQYF
v_gene: TRBV6-1; j_gene: TRBJ2-1; len: 13; abundance: few; CDR3aa: CASRLAAESEQFF
v_gene: TRBV19; j_gene: TRBJ2-2; len: 15; abundance: few; CDR3aa: CASISDGRRTGELFF
v_gene: TRBV7-2; j_gene: TRBJ2-5; len: 15; abundance: few; CDR3aa: CASSLRPGSQETQYF
v_gene: TRBV4-1; j_gene: TRBJ1-4; len: 16; abundance: NA; CDR3aa: CASSQARQGRGEKLFF
v_gene: TRBV28; j_gene: TRBJ2-6; len: 14; abundance: NA; CDR3aa: CASTSLSGANVLTF
v_gene: TRBV12-3/TRBV12-4; j_gene: TRBJ2-5; len: 14; abundance: NA; CDR3aa: CASSPGAVQETQYF
v_gene: TRBV11-2; j_gene: TRBJ1-1; len: 15; abundance: NA; CDR3aa: CASSLTDAGGTEAFF
v_gene: TRBV28; j_gene: TRBJ2-3; len: 14; abundance: NA; CDR3aa: CASSLGSITDTQYF
v_gene: TRBV7-2; j_gene: TRBJ1-4; len: 14; abundance: NA; CDR3aa: CASSFAGASEKLFF
v_gene: TRBV24-1; j_gene: TRBJ2-1; len: 19; abundance: NA; CDR3aa: CATSVGPGQGIRSYNEQFF
v_gene: TRBV11-2; j_gene: TRBJ1-3; len: 15; abundance: few; CDR3aa: CASSKVKGLRNTIYF
v_gene: TRBV7-2; j_gene: TRBJ2-3; len: 19; abundance: few; CDR3aa: CASSLRRAPAGGVRDTQYF
v_gene: TRBV9; j_gene: TRBJ2-1; len: 21; abundance: few; CDR3aa: CASSPRVGESGTSGFYNEQFF
v_gene: TRBV27; j_gene: TRBJ2-2; len: 16; abundance: NA; CDR3aa: CASSFYGVAGAGELFF
v_gene: TRBV25-1; j_gene: TRBJ2-1; len: 11; abundance: NA; CDR3aa: CASSSSREQFF
v_gene: TRBV11-2; j_gene: TRBJ2-5; len: 16; abundance: NA; CDR3aa: CASSLMPSGTQETQYF
v_gene: TRBV7-8; j_gene: TRBJ2-5; len: 15; abundance: few; CDR3aa: CASSLRGAGAETQYF
v_gene: TRBV7-2; j_gene: TRBJ1-4; len: 14; abundance: many; CDR3aa: CASNKGYSNEKLFF
v_gene: TRBV10-3; j_gene: TRBJ1-2; len: 12; abundance: few; CDR3aa: CAIQTENYGYTF
v_gene: TRBV7-2; j_gene: TRBJ1-1; len: 15; abundance: few; CDR3aa: CASSRTGGWYTEAFF
v_gene: TRBV11-2; j_gene: TRBJ2-6; len: 19; abundance: NA; CDR3aa: CASSLRSLLKGSGANVLTF
v_gene: TRBV9; j_gene: TRBJ2-1; len: 19; abundance: few; CDR3aa: CASSVAGLAGEVWGNEQFF
v_gene: TRBV11-3; j_gene: TRBJ2-5; len: 12; abundance: once; CDR3aa: CATLDGQETQYF
v_gene: TRBV24-1; j_gene: TRBJ1-1; len: 14; abundance: few; CDR3aa: CATSDPGQADEAFF
v_gene: TRBV15; j_gene: TRBJ2-1; len: 15; abundance: NA; CDR3aa: CATSRELAGVSEQFF
v_gene: TRBV7-2; j_gene: TRBJ2-1; len: 13; abundance: few; CDR3aa: CASSHLGPNEQFF
v_gene: TRBV28; j_gene: TRBJ2-1; len: 14; abundance: NA; CDR3aa: CASSPQIIVSEQFF
v_gene: TRBV12-3/TRBV12-4; j_gene: TRBJ2-2; len: 16; abundance: NA; CDR3aa: CASSPSAGENTGELFF
v_gene: TRBV19; j_gene: TRBJ2-2; len: 10; abundance: few; CDR3aa: CASGRGELFF
v_gene: TRBV28; j_gene: TRBJ1-2; len: 14; abundance: NA; CDR3aa: CASSLGGVNYGYTF
v_gene: TRBV7-8; j_gene: TRBJ1-2; len: 13; abundance: few; CDR3aa: CASSLLKNYGYTF
v_gene: TRBV6-2/TRBV6-3; j_gene: TRBJ2-1; len: 13; abundance: NA; CDR3aa: CASRREGANEQFF
v_gene: TRBV12-3/TRBV12-4; j_gene: TRBJ2-1; len: 13; abundance: few; CDR3aa: CASSTGIWGEQFF
v_gene: TRBV7-2; j_gene: TRBJ1-2; len: 12; abundance: few; CDR3aa: CASSLNAYGYTF
v_gene: TRBV24-1; j_gene: TRBJ2-3; len: 16; abundance: once; CDR3aa: CATSGSTYRVPDTQYF
v_gene: TRBV4-3; j_gene: TRBJ2-6; len: 19; abundance: NA; CDR3aa: CASSQDRVGGLSGANVLTF
v_gene: TRBV20-1; j_gene: TRBJ1-2; len: 16; abundance: many; CDR3aa: CSASTLLQGSNYGYTF
v_gene: TRBV28; j_gene: TRBJ2-2; len: 16; abundance: few; CDR3aa: CASSSGQGAYTGELFF
v_gene: TRBV27; j_gene: TRBJ1-2; len: 14; abundance: NA; CDR3aa: CASSPVRDDYGYTF
v_gene: TRBV5-4; j_gene: TRBJ2-3; len: 15; abundance: NA; CDR3aa: CASRLSGTVTDTQYF
v_gene: TRBV19; j_gene: TRBJ2-3; len: 15; abundance: NA; CDR3aa: CASSIGGGYTDTQYF